This TCR beta chain comes out of a study of neurological immune-mediated disorders. The cDNA was synthesized by means of template-switch 5'RACE, which was carried out with 10-nucleotide random UMIs. In TCRdb, the 5' RACE reads were re-called with MiXCR into one record per CDR3 protein. This table holds 81,000 or so distinct CDR3 sequences, about 5% found once. The CDR3 runs to 20 residues. As concerns this clonotype: Its antigen remains unidentified.

Study results and limitations: Levels of TCR clonal expansion peaked in HTLV-1-associated myelopathy and reached their lowest in multiple sclerosis, under those of healthy controls. The multiple sclerosis repertoire cluster was not associated with any clinical or MRI feature. Among 34 multiple sclerosis patients, phylogenetic grouping put the repertoires of 18 into a single related-CDR3 cluster, a possible signature.

What was sequenced was PBMCs. The sequence was collected from a woman aged 25 to 39 with multiple sclerosis. The chain carries TRBV12-2 and TRBJ1-1; the D call of TRBD1 is as the table states it, not checked on the DNA. TRBV12-2 is tagged as a pseudogene. CDR3 region: CASRLGVGHRNGVVGTEAFF. In DNA, the CDR3 is TGTGCAAGTCGCTTGGGGGTAGGACACCGAAACGGGGTGGTGGGCACTGAAGCTTTCTTT.